The 8 T cell receptor beta chains below were found in one sample sequenced in a study of T cell responses to AZD1222 COVID-19 vaccine. The method was immunoSEQ multiplex PCR; TCRdb's version includes in-frame clones alone and lacks a portion of them. This table has 100,000 or so clones, around 83% appearing once. The sequences come from peripheral blood, collected on day 0 of AZD1222 vaccination. All receptors derive from an adult in good health.

In its sample, this clone was seen once. This sequence joins TRBV5-4 and TRBJ1-5; D ambiguous. Trimming removed 1 base at V and 5 bases at J, with 13 bases between. This CDR3 spans 15 amino acids. Germline V CDR1 and CDR2: SGHNT, YYREEE (reference sequence). CDR3 loop: CASSLYPGEDQPQHF. The CDR3 coding sequence is TGTGCCAGCAGCTTGTATCCCGGGGAGGATCAGCCCCAGCATTTT.

This chain connects TRBV19 to TRBJ1-2, with 12 bases matching TRBD1. After removal of 5 bases from V and 3 bases from J, the junction contained 22 bases not matched to a gene. The length of the CDR3 is 21 residues. The germline V gene encodes CDR1 LNHDA and CDR2 SQIVND (reference sequence). The CDR3 here is CASSPSGQGAPWSLEYYGYTF. The CDR3 nucleotides are TGTGCCAGTAGTCCGTCGGGACAGGGGGCGCCTTGGTCGCTTGAGTACTATGGCTACACCTTC.

This clone appeared once. V usage is TRBV27 and J usage is TRBJ2-1; 8 nucleotides align to TRBD2. The CDR3 spans 14 residues. V gave up 4 bases and J gave up 9 bases; unmatched junction bases: 8. In germline, CDR1 is MNHEY, CDR2 SMNVEV (reference sequence). The CDR3 sequence: CASSYSGGPVEQFF. The CDR3 nucleotides read TGTGCCAGCAGTTACTCGGGAGGGCCGGTTGAGCAGTTCTTC.

The chain employs TRBV10-3 and TRBJ1-2; D is unresolved. Looked up from germline, CDR1 is ENHRY and CDR2 is SYGVKD. This CDR3 has 13 amino acids. Trimming removed 0 bases at V and 7 bases at J, with 9 bases between. CDR3 bases: TGTGCCATCAGTGAGTCGCGGGAGCGTGGCTACACCTTC. Translation gives CAISESRERGYTF.

The chain links TRBV7-9 to TRBJ1-3; 11 bases match TRBD1. The trim removed 5 bases at V and 4 bases at J, leaving 7 bases unmatched. The CDR3 has 16 amino acids. Germline CDR1 reads SEHNR; CDR2 reads FQNEAQ (reference sequence). The CDR3 DNA sequence: TGTGCCAGCAGCCCCGGGACAGGGGGAAACGGAAACACCATATATTTT. Protein product: CASSPGTGGNGNTIYF. Together with reference TRBV7-9 and TRBJ1-3, the CDR3 gives the full variable domain: DTGVSQNPRHKITKRGQNVTFRCDPISEHNRLYWYRQTLGQGPEFLTYFQNEAQLEKSRLLSDRFSAERPKGSFSTLEIQRTEQGDSAMYLCASSPGTGGNGNTIYFGEGSWLTVV.

This chain uses TRBV19 with TRBJ2-3, with TRBD2 identical over 8 bases. CDR3 size: 17 residues. Germline CDR1 LNHDA, CDR2 SQIVND (reference sequence). The J segment lost 1 base and the V segment lost 2 bases, leaving 8 bases of the junction unmatched. The CDR3 nucleotides read TGTGCCAGTAGTATATCTTCGGGACTAGTGGGCACAGATACGCAGTATTTT. Protein sequence: CASSISSGLVGTDTQYF.

This sequence joins TRBV7-2 and TRBJ1-1; D gene unclear. V was shortened by 1 base and J by 4 bases, with 13 bases between the two germline ends. The CDR3 is made up of 15 amino acids. The germline CDR1 and CDR2 sequences are SGHTA and FQGNSA. The CDR3 spells CASSLGLGIVTEAFF. Written as DNA, the CDR3 is TGTGCCAGCAGCTTAGGTCTTGGGATCGTCACTGAAGCTTTCTTT. Variable domain in full (rest from reference TRBV7-2 and TRBJ1-1): GAGVSQSPSNKVTEKGKDVELRCDPISGHTALYWYRQSLGQGLEFLIYFQGNSAPDKSGLPSDRFSAERTGGSVSTLTIQRTQQEDSAVYLCASSLGLGIVTEAFFGQGTRLTVV.

The V and J genes are TRBV7-2 and TRBJ2-2; 8 bases agree with TRBD1. The germline CDR1 and CDR2 sequences are SGHTA and FQGNSA. This CDR3 region has 15 residues. Trimming took 5 bases from V and 5 from J; bases not matched to a gene: 7. The CDR3 DNA is TGTGCCAGCAGCCCTGACAGGGGAGATACCGGGGAGCTGTTTTTT. It translates to CASSPDRGDTGELFF.